The 18 T cell receptor beta chains below were found in one sample sequenced in a study of blood T cell repertoires in COVID-19 (TCRdb year 2020). The library was obtained by the immunoSEQ multiplex PCR assay. This is the immuneACCESS table as TCRdb keeps it, with only in-frame sequences that have V and J called. A part of the clones is gone; compared with another copy, unresolved V genes explain less than half, and the rest is unexplained. Within this sample are 90,000 to 150,000 clones, with more than 70% of them counted one time only. The top ten hold roughly 3.9% of the sample. The sequencing sample was made of peripheral blood. These TCRs come from a man aged 60 to 75 with acute or convalescent COVID-19.

This chain joins TRBV4-3 and TRBJ2-3; D call uncertain. The CDR3 covers 14 residues. The ends were cut back, 0 bases at V and 4 bases at J, with 8 bases in the middle. Germline CDR1 is LGHNA and CDR2 is YSLEER. The CDR3, as DNA: TGCGCCAGCAGCCAAGATGCTGGCCCAGATACGCAGTATTTT. Translation: CASSQDAGPDTQYF.

The chain employs TRBV5-1 and TRBJ2-6; 12 bases are shared with TRBD2. With V trimmed by 3 bases and J by 0 bases, 7 bases remained unmatched. The CDR3 contains 19 residues. CDR1 SGHRS and CDR2 YFSETQ come from the germline V gene. The CDR3 nucleotides are TGCGCCAGCAGCTCCGGACTAGCGGGGCCAAACTCTGGGGCCAACGTCCTGACTTTC. Translating gives CASSSGLAGPNSGANVLTF. Combining the CDR3 with reference TRBV5-1 and TRBJ2-6 gives the whole variable domain KAGVTQTPRYLIKTRGQQVTLSCSPISGHRSVSWYQQTPGQGLQFLFEYFSETQRNKGNFPGRFSGRQFSNSRSEMNVSTLELGDSALYLCASSSGLAGPNSGANVLTFGAGSRLTVL.

The chain combines TRBV19 with TRBJ2-3; 11 bases line up with TRBD1. The CDR3 runs to 18 residues. Germline V gene sequence: CDR1 LNHDA, CDR2 SQIVND (reference sequence). With V trimmed by 6 bases and J by 2 bases, 13 bases remained unmatched. The CDR3 reads CASSPGVGQGEFTDTQYF. CDR3 sequence (DNA): TGTGCCAGTAGCCCAGGAGTGGGACAGGGGGAGTTCACAGATACGCAGTATTTT.

The rearrangement links TRBV7-2 to TRBJ2-7, with TRBD1 identical over 9 bases. V lost 3 bases to trimming and J lost 7 bases; unmatched junction nucleotides: 16. From germline, CDR1 is SGHTA and CDR2 FQGNSA. The CDR3 covers 17 residues. The CDR3 bases are TGTGCCAGCAGCTTGGATGCCTCACAGGGGGCGCGGGGTGAGCAGTACTTC. This codes for CASSLDASQGARGEQYF.

The rearrangement joins TRBV7-9 to TRBJ1-1; D unclear. Germline CDR1 reads SEHNR; CDR2 reads FQNEAQ (reference sequence). The CDR3 is 16 amino acids. Trimming took off 1 base at V and 0 bases at J, with 12 bases between the two ends. As DNA, the CDR3 is TGTGCCAGCAGCTTAGGAGGGCGCGGGATGAACACTGAAGCTTTCTTT. Its protein product is CASSLGGRGMNTEAFF.

The chain employs TRBV27 and TRBJ1-5, with no clear D. Trimming pared 6 bases from V and 4 bases from J, leaving 10 bases between. This CDR3 contains 13 residues. Per germline, CDR1 MNHEY and CDR2 SMNVEV (reference sequence). This CDR3 is CASRPRVNQPQHF. The CDR3 region has the DNA TGTGCCAGCAGGCCTCGGGTTAATCAGCCCCAGCATTTT.

This sequence joins TRBV3-1 (or the pseudogene TRBV3-2) and TRBJ2-7, with 11 bases lining up with TRBD1. Germline V CDR1 and CDR2: LGHDT, YNNKEL (reference sequence). The junction had 4 bases not matched to a gene; V was cut back by 3 bases and J by 3 bases. The CDR3 spans 15 residues. DNA for the CDR3: TGTGCCAGCAGCCAGGCGGACAGGGGGCTCTACGAGCAGTACTTC. Residues: CASSQADRGLYEQYF.

J is TRBJ2-7 and V is TRBV11-2; 7 nucleotides align to TRBD2. Germline V lookup: CDR1 SGHAT, CDR2 FQNNGV. The length of the CDR3 is 16 residues. V lost 5 bases, J lost 4 bases, and 14 bases stayed unmatched. Written as DNA, the CDR3 is TGTGCCAGCAGCCGCGCGGGGTCAACTAGCGCATACGAGCAGTACTTC. Amino acids: CASSRAGSTSAYEQYF. Variable domain in full (rest from reference TRBV11-2 and TRBJ2-7): EAGVAQSPRYKIIEKRQSVAFWCNPISGHATLYWYQQILGQGPKLLIQFQNNGVVDDSQLPKDRFSAERLKGVDSTLKIQPAKLEDSAVYLCASSRAGSTSAYEQYFGPGTRLTVT.

The V and J genes are TRBV28 and TRBJ1-2; TRBD1 agrees at 11 bases. The CDR3 is 14 amino acids. Germline loops: CDR1 MDHEN, CDR2 SYDVKM. V shed 7 bases, J shed 7 bases, and the junction held 8 bases outside the gene matches. This CDR3 reads CASTGQGARGGYTF. DNA for the CDR3: TGTGCCAGCACCGGACAGGGGGCTCGTGGTGGCTACACCTTC.

The CDR3 coding sequence is TGTGCCAGCAGCTACAGGGGCCCTAGGTACGAGCAGTACTTC. Translating gives CASSYRGPRYEQYF. The genes are TRBV27 and TRBJ2-7, with 7 nucleotides matching TRBD1. Germline V gene lookup returns CDR1 MNHEY and CDR2 SMNVEV (reference sequence). The CDR3 totals 14 residues. J was trimmed by 4 bases and V by 6 bases; bases with no gene match: 9.

The V and J genes are TRBV5-1 and TRBJ2-1; D is ambiguous. The V end was cut by 4 bases, the J end by 9 bases, with 11 bases between. CDR1 and CDR2 from the germline V gene are SGHRS and YFSETQ. This CDR3 comprises 12 residues. The CDR3 nucleotides are TGCGCCAGCAGCCCCGCTAGAGTTGAGCAGTTCTTC. This sequence encodes CASSPARVEQFF.

The V and J genes are TRBV11-2 and TRBJ2-7; tentatively, D is TRBD1 (5 bases). Germline lookup yields CDR1 SGHAT and CDR2 FQNNGV. V lost 5 bases to trimming and J lost 2 bases, with 19 bases between them. The CDR3 consists of 16 residues. CDR3 DNA sequence: TGTGCCAGCAGCCCTCCCCCCTCCGCAGGGCCCTACGAGCAGTACTTC. This sequence encodes CASSPPPSAGPYEQYF.

CDR3 nucleotides: TGTGCCAGCAGTGAGGGGGGGTTGAGCCTTCGAGAAAAACTGTTTTTT. It translates to CASSEGGLSLREKLFF. The chain combines TRBV7-8 with TRBJ1-4; TRBD1 is a possible D gene (6 bases). The CDR3 is 16 amino acids. V was clipped by 6 bases and J by 8 bases, with 22 bases between them. Germline loops: CDR1 SGHVS, CDR2 FQNEAQ.

This chain joins TRBV19 and TRBJ1-5; 9 nucleotides match TRBD1. The germline CDR1 and CDR2 sequences are LNHDA and SQIVND (reference sequence). V was clipped by 0 bases and J by 6 bases; unmatched bases: 6. The CDR3 has 16 residues. The CDR3 spells CASSIDTGQGVQPQHF. CDR3 coding DNA: TGTGCCAGTAGTATAGATACGGGACAGGGTGTTCAGCCCCAGCATTTT.

This sequence joins TRBV6-2 or TRBV6-3 and TRBJ2-7, with a weak D call TRBD1 (5 bases). From germline, CDR1 is MNHEY and CDR2 SVGEGT. The CDR3 consists of 19 residues. The V gene lost 9 bases and the J gene lost 6 bases, with 36 bases spanning the gap. CDR3 region: CASSDGQPRLVASVCEQYF. The CDR3 region has the DNA TGTGCCAGTAGTGATGGACAACCGAGGCTCGTGGCCTCAGTCTGCGAGCAGTACTTC.

This clone was picked up many times. This rearrangement joins TRBV7-9 to TRBJ2-2; no firm D call. The V gene lost 2 bases and the J gene lost 4 bases, with 8 bases spanning the gap. The CDR3 has 14 amino acids. Looked up from germline, CDR1 is SEHNR and CDR2 is FQNEAQ (reference sequence). CDR3 nucleotide sequence: TGTGCCAGCAGCTTATCGAGTAGCACCGGGGAGCTGTTTTTT. This sequence encodes CASSLSSSTGELFF. Full variable domain (rest looked up from reference TRBV7-9 and TRBJ2-2): DTGVSQNPRHKITKRGQNVTFRCDPISEHNRLYWYRQTLGQGPEFLTYFQNEAQLEKSRLLSDRFSAERPKGSFSTLEIQRTEQGDSAMYLCASSLSSSTGELFFGEGSRLTVL.

The J gene is TRBJ1-5, the V gene TRBV30; D is possibly TRBD1 (5 bases). There are 13 residues in the CDR3. Trimming took off 0 bases at V and 7 bases at J, with 10 bases between the two ends. Germline V gene lookup returns CDR1 GTSNPN and CDR2 SVGIG (reference sequence). CDR3 DNA sequence: TGTGCCTGGAGTGTAGGGGTGGAGCAGCCCCAGCATTTT. Encoded protein: CAWSVGVEQPQHF. Variable domain in full (rest from reference TRBV30 and TRBJ1-5): SQTIHQWPATLVQPVGSPLSLECTVEGTSNPNLYWYRQAAGRGLQLLFYSVGIGQISSEVPQNLSASRPQDRQFILSSKKLLLSDSGFYLCAWSVGVEQPQHFGDGTRLSIL.

The genes are TRBV5-1 and TRBJ1-4; unclear D gene. V was cut by 7 bases and J by 3 bases, with 13 bases left in between. CDR3 length: 14 amino acids. In germline, CDR1 is SGHRS, CDR2 YFSETQ. The CDR3 nucleotides are TGCGCCAGCTCCCGAGCAGGTTCTAATGAAAAACTGTTTTTT. Translated, it gives CASSRAGSNEKLFF.